This T cell receptor beta chain is from a study of T cell responses to AZD1222 COVID-19 vaccine. Study conclusions and caveats: Regions 160-218 and 743-854 held dominance among vaccine-associated CD4 TCRs, which spanned spike.

This CDR3 contains 13 residues. V was pared by 6 bases and J by 5 bases, with 12 bases between. Germline lookup yields CDR1 WSHSY and CDR2 SAAADI. This table comes from immunoSEQ multiplex PCR, and its TCRdb copy is limited to in-frame clones, with some not included. The sample has around 140,000 clones; more than 85% are singletons. Concerning this clone itself: Its antigen is as yet unknown.

This sample comprised peripheral blood, obtained after recovery from COVID-19. The V call is TRBV10-2, the J call TRBJ2-3; TRBD1 might be the D (5 bases). The sequence was obtained from an adult who had recovered from COVID-19. Written as DNA, the CDR3 is TGCGCCAGCAGCGAGCAGGGTGAAGATACGCAGTATTTT. Encoded protein: CASSEQGEDTQYF.